The table lists the clone carrying this T cell receptor (beta chain) with a count of one. The antigen is not known. This record belongs to a study of cytomegalovirus exposure and HLA in healthy donors. In the study overall: Of all 400 or so donors who were genotyped, about 84% belonged to the Caucasian-associated ancestry cluster.

V dropped 4 bases and J dropped 8; count of bases not matched to a gene: 3. Per germline, CDR1 MNHEY and CDR2 SVGAGI. CDR3 size: 13 residues. General study results and limits: Associated with cytomegalovirus, according to the listing, were some 150 TCR beta chains. TCR beta V- and J-gene trimming was later associated with a missense DCLRE1C variant. Reported performance of the classifier showed diagnosis of cytomegalovirus status with high specificity and sensitivity.

PCR was performed using 60 Vbeta and 13 Jbeta primers. Method: immunoSEQ multiplex PCR; TCRdb's copy keeps in-frame clones and lacks some. The sample consists of 150,000 or so clones, around 77% of them appearing once. The chain uses TRBV6-5 and TRBJ2-1, with 9 positions matching TRBD2. This TCR was sampled from a man in his forties in good health and CMV-seronegative. Sequenced: PBMCs. The CDR3 DNA is TGTGCCAGCAGTTTAGCGGGAGCGGATGAGCAGTTCTTC. Its protein product is CASSLAGADEQFF.